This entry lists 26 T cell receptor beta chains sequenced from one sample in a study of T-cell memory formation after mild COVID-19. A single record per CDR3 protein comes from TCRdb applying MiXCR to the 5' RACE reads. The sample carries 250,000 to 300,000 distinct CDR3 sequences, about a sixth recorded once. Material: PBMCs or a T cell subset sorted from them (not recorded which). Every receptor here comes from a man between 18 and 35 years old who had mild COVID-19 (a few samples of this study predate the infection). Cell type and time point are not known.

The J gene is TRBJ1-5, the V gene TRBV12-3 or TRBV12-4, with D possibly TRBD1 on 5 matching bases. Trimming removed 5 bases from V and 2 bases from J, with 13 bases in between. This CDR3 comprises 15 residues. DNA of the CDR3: TGTGCCAGCAGTATACGGGGGACTGGCAATCAGCCCCAGCATTTT. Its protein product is CASSIRGTGNQPQHF.

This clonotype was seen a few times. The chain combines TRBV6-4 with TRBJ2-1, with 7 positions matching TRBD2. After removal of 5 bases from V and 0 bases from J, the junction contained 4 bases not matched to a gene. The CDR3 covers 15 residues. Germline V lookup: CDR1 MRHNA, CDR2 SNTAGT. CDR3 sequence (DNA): TGTGCCAGCAGTCAACTAGCGACCTCCTACAATGAGCAGTTCTTC. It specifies CASSQLATSYNEQFF.

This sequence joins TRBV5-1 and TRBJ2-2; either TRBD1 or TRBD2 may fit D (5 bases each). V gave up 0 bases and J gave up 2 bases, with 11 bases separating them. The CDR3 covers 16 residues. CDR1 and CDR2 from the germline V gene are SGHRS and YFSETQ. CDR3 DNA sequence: TGCGCCAGCAGCTTGGTGGGACCACTCAACACCGGGGAGCTGTTTTTT. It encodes CASSLVGPLNTGELFF. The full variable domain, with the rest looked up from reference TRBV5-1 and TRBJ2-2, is KAGVTQTPRYLIKTRGQQVTLSCSPISGHRSVSWYQQTPGQGLQFLFEYFSETQRNKGNFPGRFSGRQFSNSRSEMNVSTLELGDSALYLCASSLVGPLNTGELFFGEGSRLTVL.

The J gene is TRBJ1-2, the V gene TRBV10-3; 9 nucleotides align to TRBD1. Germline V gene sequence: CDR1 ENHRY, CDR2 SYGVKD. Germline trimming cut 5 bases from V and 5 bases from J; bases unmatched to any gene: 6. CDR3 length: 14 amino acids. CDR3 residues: CAISWTGDRYGYTF. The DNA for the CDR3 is TGTGCCATCAGTTGGACAGGGGATCGGTATGGCTACACCTTC.

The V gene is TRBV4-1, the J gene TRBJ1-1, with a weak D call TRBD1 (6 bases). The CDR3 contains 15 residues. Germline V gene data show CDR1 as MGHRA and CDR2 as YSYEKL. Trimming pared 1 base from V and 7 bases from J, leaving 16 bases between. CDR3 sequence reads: CASSQGQGKRNEAFF. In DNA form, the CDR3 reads TGCGCCAGCAGCCAAGGGCAGGGGAAGAGGAATGAAGCTTTCTTT.

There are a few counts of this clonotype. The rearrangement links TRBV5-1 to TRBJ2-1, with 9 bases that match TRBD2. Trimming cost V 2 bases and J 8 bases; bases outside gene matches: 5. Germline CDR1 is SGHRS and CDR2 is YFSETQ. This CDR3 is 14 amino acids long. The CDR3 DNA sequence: TGCGCCAGCAGCTTTGCGGGGGGGCAGGATGAGCAGTTCTTC. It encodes CASSFAGGQDEQFF.

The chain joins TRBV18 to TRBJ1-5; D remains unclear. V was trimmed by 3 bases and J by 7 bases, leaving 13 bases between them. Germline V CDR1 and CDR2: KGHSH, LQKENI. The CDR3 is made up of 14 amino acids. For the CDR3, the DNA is TGTGCCAGCTCACCTCTCCGAGGGAACCAGCCCCAGCATTTT. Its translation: CASSPLRGNQPQHF.

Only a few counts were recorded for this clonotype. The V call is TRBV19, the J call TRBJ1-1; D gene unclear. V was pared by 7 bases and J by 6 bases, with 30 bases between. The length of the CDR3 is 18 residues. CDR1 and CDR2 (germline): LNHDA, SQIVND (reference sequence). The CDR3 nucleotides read TGTGCCAGTATGGGTAGTTCTCGGTACACGGGCATCGGGGCTGAAGCTTTCTTT. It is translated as CASMGSSRYTGIGAEAFF. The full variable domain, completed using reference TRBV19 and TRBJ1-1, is DGGITQSPKYLFRKEGQNVTLSCEQNLNHDAMYWYRQDPGQGLRLIYYSQIVNDFQKGDIAEGYSVSREKKESFPLTVTSAQKNPTAFYLCASMGSSRYTGIGAEAFFGQGTRLTVV.

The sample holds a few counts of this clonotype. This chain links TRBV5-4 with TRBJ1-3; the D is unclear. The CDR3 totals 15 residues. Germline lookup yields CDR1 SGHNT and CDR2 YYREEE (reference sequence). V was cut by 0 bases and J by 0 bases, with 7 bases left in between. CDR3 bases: TGTGCCAGCAGCTTGGACTTCAGCTCTGGAAACACCATATATTTT. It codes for CASSLDFSSGNTIYF.

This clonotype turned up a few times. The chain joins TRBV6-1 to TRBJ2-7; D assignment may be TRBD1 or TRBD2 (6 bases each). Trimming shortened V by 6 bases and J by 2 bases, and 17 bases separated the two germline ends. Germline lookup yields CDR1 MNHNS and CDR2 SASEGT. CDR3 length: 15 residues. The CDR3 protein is CASRYRARGAYEQYV. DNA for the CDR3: TGTGCCAGCAGATACAGGGCGCGCGGGGCCTACGAGCAGTACGTC.

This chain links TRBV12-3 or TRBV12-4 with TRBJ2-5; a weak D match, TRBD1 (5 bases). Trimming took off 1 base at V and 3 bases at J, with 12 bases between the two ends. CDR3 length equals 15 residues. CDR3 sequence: CASSLVWGREETQYF. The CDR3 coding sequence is TGTGCCAGCAGTTTAGTTTGGGGCAGAGAAGAGACCCAGTACTTC.

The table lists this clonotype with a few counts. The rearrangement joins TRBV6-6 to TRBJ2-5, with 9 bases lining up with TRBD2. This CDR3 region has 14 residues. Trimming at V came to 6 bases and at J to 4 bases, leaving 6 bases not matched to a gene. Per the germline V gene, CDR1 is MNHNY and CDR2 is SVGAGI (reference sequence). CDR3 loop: CASRAGGHGETQYF. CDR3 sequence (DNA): TGTGCCAGCAGAGCGGGGGGCCATGGAGAGACCCAGTACTTC.

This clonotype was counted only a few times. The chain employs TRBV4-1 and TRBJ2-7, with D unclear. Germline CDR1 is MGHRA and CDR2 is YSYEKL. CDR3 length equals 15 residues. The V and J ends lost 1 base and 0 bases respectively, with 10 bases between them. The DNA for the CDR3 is TGCGCCAGCAGCCAAGGTAACAGAGGCTCCTACGAGCAGTACTTC. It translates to CASSQGNRGSYEQYF.

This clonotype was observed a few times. The CDR3 DNA is TGTGCCAGCAGCTTTGCTATGGAGGGAAACCCTAGCACAGATACGCAGTATTTT. Translation: CASSFAMEGNPSTDTQYF. The chain carries TRBV7-2 and TRBJ2-3; weak D call: TRBD2 (6 bases). V lost 3 bases and J 0 bases, leaving 19 bases between the germline ends. Germline assignment: CDR1 SGHTA and CDR2 FQGNSA. The CDR3 length is 18 residues.

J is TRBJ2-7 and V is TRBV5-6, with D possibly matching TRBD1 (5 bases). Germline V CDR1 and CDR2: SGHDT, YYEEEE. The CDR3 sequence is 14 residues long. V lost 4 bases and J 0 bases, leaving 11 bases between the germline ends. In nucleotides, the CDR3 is TGTGCCAGCAGCACGTCAGGGTACTCCTACGAGCAGTACGTC. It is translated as CASSTSGYSYEQYV.

This chain's CDR3 is CSALNQGSSYEQYF. The CDR3 nucleotides are TGCAGTGCCCTCAACCAGGGTTCCTCCTACGAGCAGTACTTC. The chain recombines TRBV20-1 with TRBJ2-7; possibly TRBD1 for D (5 bases). V was clipped by 6 bases and J by 0 bases, with 15 bases between them. The germline CDR1 and CDR2 sequences are DFQATT and SNEGSKA (reference sequence). This CDR3 has 14 amino acids.

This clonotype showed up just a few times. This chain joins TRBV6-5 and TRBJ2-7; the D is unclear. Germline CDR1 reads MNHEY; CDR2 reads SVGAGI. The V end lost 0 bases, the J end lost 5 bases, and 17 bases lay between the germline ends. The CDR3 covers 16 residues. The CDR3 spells CASSYSIYKERDEQYF. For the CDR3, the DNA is TGTGCCAGCAGTTACTCGATATACAAGGAAAGAGACGAGCAGTACTTC.

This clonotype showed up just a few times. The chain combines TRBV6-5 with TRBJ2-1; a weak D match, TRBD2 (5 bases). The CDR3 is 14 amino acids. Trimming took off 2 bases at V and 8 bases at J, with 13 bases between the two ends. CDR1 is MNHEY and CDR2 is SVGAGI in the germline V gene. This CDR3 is CASSYSPTGYEQFF. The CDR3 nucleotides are TGTGCCAGCAGTTACAGCCCCACGGGGTATGAGCAGTTCTTC.

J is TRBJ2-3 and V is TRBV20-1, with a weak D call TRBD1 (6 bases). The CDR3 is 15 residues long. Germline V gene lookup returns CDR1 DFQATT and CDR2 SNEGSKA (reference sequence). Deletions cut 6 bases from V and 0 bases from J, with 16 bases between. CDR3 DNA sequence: TGCAGTGCATCGGCCGGGACACAGAGCACAGATACGCAGTATTTT. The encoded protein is CSASAGTQSTDTQYF.

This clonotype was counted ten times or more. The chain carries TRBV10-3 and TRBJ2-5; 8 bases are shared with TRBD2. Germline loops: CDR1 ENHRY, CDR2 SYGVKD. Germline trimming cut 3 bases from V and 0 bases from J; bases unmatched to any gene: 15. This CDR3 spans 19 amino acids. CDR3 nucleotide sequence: TGTGCCATCAGTGATTCCCCACCGGGGGGGCGAACCTACCAAGAGACCCAGTACTTC. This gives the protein CAISDSPPGGRTYQETQYF.

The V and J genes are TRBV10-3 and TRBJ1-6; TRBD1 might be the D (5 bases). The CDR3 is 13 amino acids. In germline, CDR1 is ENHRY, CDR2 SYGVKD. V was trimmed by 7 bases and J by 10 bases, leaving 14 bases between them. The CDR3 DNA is TGTGCCATCAACCAGGGTAGTACCTCACCCCTCCACTTT. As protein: CAINQGSTSPLHF.

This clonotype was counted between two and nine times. In nucleotides, the CDR3 is TGCGCCAGCAGCTCGGACAGGGGGCCGGGCAATGAGCAGTTCTTC. Protein product: CASSSDRGPGNEQFF. The chain recombines TRBV5-1 with TRBJ2-1, with 11 positions matching TRBD1. This CDR3 region has 15 residues. Germline V gives CDR1 SGHRS, CDR2 YFSETQ. V trimming: 3 bases; J trimming: 6 bases; junction bases outside the gene matches: 5.

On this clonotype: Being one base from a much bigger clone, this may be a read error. The CDR3 DNA is TGTGCCAGCAGCTTGGGACTAGTCCAAGAGACCCAGTACTTC. Protein sequence: CASSLGLVQETQYF. The gene calls are TRBV4-2 and TRBJ2-5, with TRBD2 matching over 8 bases. This CDR3 is 14 amino acids long. Per the germline V gene, CDR1 is LGHNA and CDR2 is YNFKEQ. V dropped 5 bases and J dropped 1; count of bases not matched to a gene: 3.

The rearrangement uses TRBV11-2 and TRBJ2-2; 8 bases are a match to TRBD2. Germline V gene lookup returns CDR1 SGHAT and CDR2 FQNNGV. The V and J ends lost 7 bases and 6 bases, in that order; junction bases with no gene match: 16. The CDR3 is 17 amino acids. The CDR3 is CASTIQSGTRIAGELFF. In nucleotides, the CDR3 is TGTGCCAGCACCATTCAGTCGGGGACTAGGATAGCCGGGGAGCTGTTTTTT.

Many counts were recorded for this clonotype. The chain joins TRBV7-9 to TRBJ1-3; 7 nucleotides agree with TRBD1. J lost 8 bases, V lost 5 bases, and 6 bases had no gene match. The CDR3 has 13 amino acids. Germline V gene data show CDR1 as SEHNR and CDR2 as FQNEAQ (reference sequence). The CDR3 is CASSKDREHTIYF. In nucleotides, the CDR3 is TGTGCCAGCAGCAAAGACAGGGAACACACCATATATTTT. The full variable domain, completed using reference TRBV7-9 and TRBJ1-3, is DTGVSQNPRHKITKRGQNVTFRCDPISEHNRLYWYRQTLGQGPEFLTYFQNEAQLEKSRLLSDRFSAERPKGSFSTLEIQRTEQGDSAMYLCASSKDREHTIYFGEGSWLTVV.

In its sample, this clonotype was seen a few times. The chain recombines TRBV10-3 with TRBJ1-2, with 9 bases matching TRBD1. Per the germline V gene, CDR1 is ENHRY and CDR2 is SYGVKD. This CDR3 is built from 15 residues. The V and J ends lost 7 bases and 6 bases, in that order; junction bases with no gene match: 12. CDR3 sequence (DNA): TGTGCCATCAACCAGGTCGGACAGGGGCAGGATGGCTACACCTTC. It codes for CAINQVGQGQDGYTF.